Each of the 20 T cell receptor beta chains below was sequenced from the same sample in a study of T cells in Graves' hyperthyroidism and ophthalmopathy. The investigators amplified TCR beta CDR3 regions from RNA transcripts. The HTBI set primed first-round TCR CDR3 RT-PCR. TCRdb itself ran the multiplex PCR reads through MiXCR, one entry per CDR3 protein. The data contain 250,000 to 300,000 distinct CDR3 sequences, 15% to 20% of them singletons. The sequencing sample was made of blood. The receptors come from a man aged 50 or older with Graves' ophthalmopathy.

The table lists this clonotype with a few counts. The CDR3 DNA sequence: TGTGCCAGCAACTCAGGCGGGAGGGCCTACGAGCAGTACTTC. This translates into CASNSGGRAYEQYF. The V and J genes are TRBV28 and TRBJ2-7, with TRBD2 identical over 9 bases. CDR3 length: 14 residues. CDR1 MDHEN and CDR2 SYDVKM come from the germline V gene. J gave up 2 bases and V 7 bases, and 6 bases lay outside the gene matches.

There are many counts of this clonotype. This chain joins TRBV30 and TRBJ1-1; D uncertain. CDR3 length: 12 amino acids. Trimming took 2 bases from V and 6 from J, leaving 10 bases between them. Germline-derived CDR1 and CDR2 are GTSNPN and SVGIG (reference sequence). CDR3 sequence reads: CAWSIGLAEAFF. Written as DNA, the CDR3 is TGTGCCTGGAGTATCGGGTTAGCTGAAGCTTTCTTT.

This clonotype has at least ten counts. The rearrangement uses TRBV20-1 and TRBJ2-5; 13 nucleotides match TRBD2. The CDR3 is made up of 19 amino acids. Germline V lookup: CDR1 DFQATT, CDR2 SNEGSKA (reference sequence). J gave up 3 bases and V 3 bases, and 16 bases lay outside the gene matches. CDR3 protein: CSASWGVELAGGKKETQYF. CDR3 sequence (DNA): TGCAGTGCTAGCTGGGGGGTCGAACTAGCGGGAGGGAAAAAAGAGACCCAGTACTTC.

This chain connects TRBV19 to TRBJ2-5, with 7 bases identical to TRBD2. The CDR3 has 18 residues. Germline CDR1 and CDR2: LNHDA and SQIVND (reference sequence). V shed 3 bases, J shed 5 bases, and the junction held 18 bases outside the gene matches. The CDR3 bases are TGTGCCAGTAGTATTTCGAGCGGGATTGGTGGATTTGGGGAGACCCAGTACTTC. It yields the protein CASSISSGIGGFGETQYF.

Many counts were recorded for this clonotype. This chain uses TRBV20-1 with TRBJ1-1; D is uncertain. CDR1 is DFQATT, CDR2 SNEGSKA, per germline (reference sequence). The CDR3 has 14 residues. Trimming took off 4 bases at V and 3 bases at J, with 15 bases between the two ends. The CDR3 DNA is TGCAGTGCTAACTCGATAGGGTGGGACACTGAAGCTTTCTTT. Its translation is CSANSIGWDTEAFF.

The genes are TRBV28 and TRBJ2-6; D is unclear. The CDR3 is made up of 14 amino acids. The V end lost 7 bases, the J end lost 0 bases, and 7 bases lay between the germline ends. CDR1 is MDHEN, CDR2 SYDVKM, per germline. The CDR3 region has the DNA TGTGCCAGCACCGAACCCTCTGGGGCCAACGTCCTGACTTTC. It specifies CASTEPSGANVLTF.

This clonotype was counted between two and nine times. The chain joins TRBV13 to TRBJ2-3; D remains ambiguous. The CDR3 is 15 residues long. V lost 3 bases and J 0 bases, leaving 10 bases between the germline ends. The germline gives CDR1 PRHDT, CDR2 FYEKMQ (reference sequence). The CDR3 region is CASSFDGRSTDTQYF. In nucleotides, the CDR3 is TGTGCCAGCAGCTTTGACGGGCGGAGCACAGATACGCAGTATTTT.

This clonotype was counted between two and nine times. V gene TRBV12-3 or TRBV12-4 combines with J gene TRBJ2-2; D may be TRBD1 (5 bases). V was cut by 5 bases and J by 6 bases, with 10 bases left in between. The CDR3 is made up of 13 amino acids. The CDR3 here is CASSHLRAGELFF. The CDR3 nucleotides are TGTGCCAGCAGTCACCTCAGGGCCGGGGAGCTGTTTTTT.

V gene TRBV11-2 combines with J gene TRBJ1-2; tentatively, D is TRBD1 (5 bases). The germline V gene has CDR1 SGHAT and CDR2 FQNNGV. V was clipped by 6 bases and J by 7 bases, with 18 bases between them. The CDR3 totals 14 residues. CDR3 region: CASSFSGPVGGYTF. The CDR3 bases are TGTGCCAGCAGTTTTTCGGGACCGGTTGGTGGCTACACCTTC. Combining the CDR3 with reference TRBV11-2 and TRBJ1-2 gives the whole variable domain EAGVAQSPRYKIIEKRQSVAFWCNPISGHATLYWYQQILGQGPKLLIQFQNNGVVDDSQLPKDRFSAERLKGVDSTLKIQPAKLEDSAVYLCASSFSGPVGGYTFGSGTRLTVV.

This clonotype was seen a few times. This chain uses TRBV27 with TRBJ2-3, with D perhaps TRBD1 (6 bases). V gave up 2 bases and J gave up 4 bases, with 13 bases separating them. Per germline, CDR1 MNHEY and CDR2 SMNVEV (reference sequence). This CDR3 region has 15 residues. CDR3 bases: TGTGCCAGCAGTTTAGGGACAATCTTGTCAGATACGCAGTATTTT. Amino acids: CASSLGTILSDTQYF.

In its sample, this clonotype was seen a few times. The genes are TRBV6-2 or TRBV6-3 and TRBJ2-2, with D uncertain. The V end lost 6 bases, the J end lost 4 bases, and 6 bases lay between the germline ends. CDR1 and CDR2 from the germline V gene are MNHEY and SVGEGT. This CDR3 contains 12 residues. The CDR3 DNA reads TGTGCCAGCAGCGTTTTCACCGGGGAGCTGTTTTTT. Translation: CASSVFTGELFF.

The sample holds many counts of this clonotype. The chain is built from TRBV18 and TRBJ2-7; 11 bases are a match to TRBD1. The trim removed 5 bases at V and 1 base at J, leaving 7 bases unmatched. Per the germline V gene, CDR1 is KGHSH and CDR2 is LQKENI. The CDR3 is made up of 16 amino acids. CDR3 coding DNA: TGTGCCAGCTCATCCGCCGGGACAGGGGGGTCCTACGAGCAGTACTTC. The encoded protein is CASSSAGTGGSYEQYF.

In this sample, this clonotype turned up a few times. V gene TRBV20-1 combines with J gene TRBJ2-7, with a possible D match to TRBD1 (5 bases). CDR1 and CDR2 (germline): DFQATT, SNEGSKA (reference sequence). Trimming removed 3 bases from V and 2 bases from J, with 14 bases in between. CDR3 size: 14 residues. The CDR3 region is CSASVSPTAYEQYF. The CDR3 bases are TGCAGTGCTAGTGTTTCGCCGACAGCCTACGAGCAGTACTTC.

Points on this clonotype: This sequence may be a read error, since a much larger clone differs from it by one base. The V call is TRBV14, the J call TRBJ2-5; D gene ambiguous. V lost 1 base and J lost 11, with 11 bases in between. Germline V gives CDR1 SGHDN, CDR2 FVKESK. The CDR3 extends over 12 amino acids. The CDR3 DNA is TGTGCCAGCAGCCAAGCCACGTCCGGACAGTACTTC. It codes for CASSQATSGQYF. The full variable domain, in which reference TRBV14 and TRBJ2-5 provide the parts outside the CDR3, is EAGVTQFPSHSVIEKGQTVTLRCDPISGHDNLYWYRRVMGKEIKFLLHFVKESKQDESGMPNNRFLAERTGGTYSTLKVQPAELEDSGVYFCASSQATSGQYFGPGTRLLVL.

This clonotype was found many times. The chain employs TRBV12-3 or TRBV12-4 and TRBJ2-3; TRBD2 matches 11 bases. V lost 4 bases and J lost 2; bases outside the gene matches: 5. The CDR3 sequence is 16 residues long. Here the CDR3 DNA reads TGTGCCAGCAGTTCTCTAGCGGGAGGCACCACAGATACGCAGTATTTT. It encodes CASSSLAGGTTDTQYF.

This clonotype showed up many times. For the CDR3, the DNA is TGTGCCAGCAGTTTATCCCGGTCCGGTGCGGGATACCAGAAAACCCAGTACTTC. Protein: CASSLSRSGAGYQKTQYF. This chain uses TRBV28 with TRBJ2-5, with D possibly TRBD2 on 6 matching bases. The ends were cut back, 1 base at V and 8 bases at J, with 26 bases in the middle. CDR3 size: 18 residues. Looked up from germline, CDR1 is MDHEN and CDR2 is SYDVKM.

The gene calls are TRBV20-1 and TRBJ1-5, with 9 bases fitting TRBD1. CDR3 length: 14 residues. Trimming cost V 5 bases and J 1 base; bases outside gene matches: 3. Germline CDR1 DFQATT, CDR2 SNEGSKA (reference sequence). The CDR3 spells CSAGDRASNQPQHF. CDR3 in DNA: TGCAGTGCTGGGGACAGGGCGAGCAATCAGCCCCAGCATTTT.

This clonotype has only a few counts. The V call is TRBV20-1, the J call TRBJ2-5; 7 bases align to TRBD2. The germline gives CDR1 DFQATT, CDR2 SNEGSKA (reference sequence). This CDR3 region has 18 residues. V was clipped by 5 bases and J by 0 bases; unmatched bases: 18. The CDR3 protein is CSARTQEERGTNQETQYF. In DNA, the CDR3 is TGCAGTGCTCGTACCCAGGAAGAGCGGGGAACCAACCAAGAGACCCAGTACTTC.

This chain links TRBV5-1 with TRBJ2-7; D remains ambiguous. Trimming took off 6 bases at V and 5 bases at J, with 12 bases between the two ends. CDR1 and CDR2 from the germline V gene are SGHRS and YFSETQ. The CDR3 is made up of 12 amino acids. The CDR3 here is CASTDRYNEQYF. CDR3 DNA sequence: TGCGCCAGCACGGACCGGTACAACGAGCAGTACTTC. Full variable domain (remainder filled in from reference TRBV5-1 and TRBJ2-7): KAGVTQTPRYLIKTRGQQVTLSCSPISGHRSVSWYQQTPGQGLQFLFEYFSETQRNKGNFPGRFSGRQFSNSRSEMNVSTLELGDSALYLCASTDRYNEQYFGPGTRLTVT.

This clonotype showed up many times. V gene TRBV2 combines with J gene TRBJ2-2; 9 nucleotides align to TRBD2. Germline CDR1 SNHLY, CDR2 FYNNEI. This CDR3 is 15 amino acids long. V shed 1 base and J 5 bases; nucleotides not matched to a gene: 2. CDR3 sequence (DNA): TGTGCCAGCAGTGAAGTTCTAGCGGGAACCGGGGAGCTGTTTTTT. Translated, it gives CASSEVLAGTGELFF. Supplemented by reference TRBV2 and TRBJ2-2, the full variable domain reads EPEVTQTPSHQVTQMGQEVILRCVPISNHLYFYWYRQILGQKVEFLVSFYNNEISEKSEIFDDQFSVERPDGSNFTLKIRSTKLEDSAMYFCASSEVLAGTGELFFGEGSRLTVL.